Below are 19 T cell receptor beta chains sequenced from a single sample in a study of CD4+ T cells in melanoma. TCRdb keeps only in-frame clones here, not all; method: immunoSEQ multiplex PCR. The table includes about 7,100 clones, 45% to 55% detected once. Source material: cells from a culture (not recorded whether cultured in vitro). All receptors derive from a human donor with melanoma.

This clone appeared a few times. The chain has TRBV4-1 and TRBJ1-6; no clear D gene. V dropped 2 bases and J dropped 7 bases, with 9 bases sitting between them. The CDR3 extends over 14 amino acids. The germline CDR1 and CDR2 sequences are MGHRA and YSYEKL. DNA for the CDR3: TGCGCCAGCAGCCAATTACGGCTCAATTCACCCCTCCACTTT. Amino acids: CASSQLRLNSPLHF.

This clone showed up just a few times. The chain joins TRBV29-1 to TRBJ2-3, with TRBD2 identical over 10 bases. This CDR3 is built from 14 residues. CDR1 and CDR2 (germline): SQVTM, ANQGSEA. Unmatched junction bases numbered 12, after V lost 3 bases and J lost 12 bases. The CDR3 DNA reads as TGCAGCGTTGACGAGACGCTAGCGGGGGACTTTCAGTATTTT. Protein: CSVDETLAGDFQYF.

The chain recombines TRBV10-3 with TRBJ1-5; 7 nucleotides match TRBD1. With V trimmed by 5 bases and J by 7 bases, 8 bases remained unmatched. This CDR3 spans 14 amino acids. Germline CDR1 reads ENHRY; CDR2 reads SYGVKD. The CDR3 region is CAISTSGGGQPQHF. The CDR3 DNA follows: TGTGCCATCAGTACCTCAGGGGGAGGACAGCCCCAGCATTTT.

Note on this clone: The junction does not match germline at one end; this may be a read error. V usage is TRBV2 and J usage is TRBJ1-4; 8 nucleotides align to TRBD1. Germline V gives CDR1 SNHLY, CDR2 FYNNEI. This CDR3 has 11 residues. For the CDR3, the DNA is TGTGCCAGCAGTTTGGACAGGGATCAAAATTTT. Translating gives CASSLDRDQNF.

This clone was counted a few times. This chain connects TRBV30 to TRBJ1-1; D is undetermined. Germline CDR1 and CDR2: GTSNPN and SVGIG (reference sequence). The CDR3 is 11 residues long. V shed 4 bases and J shed 11 bases, with 14 bases lying between them. This CDR3 reads CAWNRPSGAFF. The CDR3 coding sequence is TGTGCCTGGAATAGACCCTCGGGGGCTTTCTTT.

This clone has a handful of counts. The CDR3 DNA is TGTGCCAGCAGCCAAGGAGTCGCAGGTCCGTTTTTT. Translated, it gives CASSQGVAGPFF. The chain has TRBV4-2 and TRBJ1-4; D is uncertain. Trimming took off 1 base at V and 16 bases at J, with 13 bases between the two ends. This CDR3 spans 12 amino acids. CDR1 is LGHNA and CDR2 is YNFKEQ in the germline V gene.

The V and J genes are TRBV6-6 and TRBJ1-2, with D maybe TRBD1 (5 bases). Trimming stripped 6 bases from V and 4 bases from J, with 9 bases between. The CDR3 runs 12 residues. Germline CDR1 reads MNHNY; CDR2 reads SVGAGI (reference sequence). The CDR3 protein is CASRADSYGYTF. The CDR3, as DNA: TGTGCCAGCAGGGCCGACAGCTATGGCTACACCTTC.

The chain carries TRBV7-9 and TRBJ2-5; D uncertain. The CDR3 runs 15 residues. With 1 base removed from V and 2 bases from J, the gap between germline ends came to 11 bases. Germline V gives CDR1 SEHNR, CDR2 FQNEAQ (reference sequence). The CDR3 sequence is CASSLESIAQETQYF. CDR3 sequence (DNA): TGTGCCAGCAGCTTAGAGTCAATCGCGCAAGAGACCCAGTACTTC.

The chain is built from TRBV29-1 and TRBJ2-7; weak D call: TRBD2 (7 bases). Trimming removed 6 bases from V and 3 bases from J, with 27 bases in between. The CDR3 consists of 17 residues. The germline gives CDR1 SQVTM, CDR2 ANQGSEA. The CDR3 DNA reads as TGCAGCGTCGCCCTGGTGGGGAGGGCAGGGGAAATCTACGAGCAGTACTTC. Translating gives CSVALVGRAGEIYEQYF.

V and J are TRBV9 and TRBJ2-5, with 7 bases aligning to TRBD1. CDR1 SGDLS and CDR2 YYNGEE come from the germline V gene. The CDR3 runs 14 residues. The V segment lost 1 base and the J segment 9 bases; nucleotides outside the gene matches: 9. In nucleotides, the CDR3 is TGTGCCAGCAGCGTAAGTACAGGGGCTGAGCCCCAGTACTTC. It encodes CASSVSTGAEPQYF.

This clone was observed a handful of times. The rearrangement uses TRBV6-5 and TRBJ1-1, with 8 positions matching TRBD1. The ends lost 5 bases at V and 5 bases at J; junction bases unmatched: 7. The CDR3 runs to 14 residues. Germline V gene sequence: CDR1 MNHEY, CDR2 SVGAGI. The CDR3 loop is CASSATGGRTEAFF. As DNA, the CDR3 is TGTGCCAGCAGTGCAACAGGGGGTCGGACTGAAGCTTTCTTT.

The chain has TRBV5-1 and TRBJ2-4, with 7 bases that match TRBD2. Unmatched junction bases numbered 6, after V lost 0 bases and J lost 6 bases. Per the germline V gene, CDR1 is SGHRS and CDR2 is YFSETQ. The CDR3 is 15 residues long. This CDR3 reads CASSLGRTSLNIQYF. CDR3 DNA: TGCGCCAGCAGCTTGGGACGGACTAGTTTAAACATTCAGTACTTC. The complete variable domain, with remaining parts taken from reference TRBV5-1 and TRBJ2-4, reads KAGVTQTPRYLIKTRGQQVTLSCSPISGHRSVSWYQQTPGQGLQFLFEYFSETQRNKGNFPGRFSGRQFSNSRSEMNVSTLELGDSALYLCASSLGRTSLNIQYFGAGTRLSVL.

The CDR3 loop is CASSHSLTGTYEQYF. The DNA of the CDR3 is TGTGCCAGTAGCCACTCCCTGACCGGAACCTACGAGCAGTACTTC. The chain employs TRBV19 and TRBJ2-7; D remains ambiguous. Between the trimmed V and J ends, which lost 6 bases and 2 bases, there was a span of 17 bases. Germline-derived CDR1 and CDR2 are LNHDA and SQIVND (reference sequence). The CDR3 contains 15 residues.

The chain links TRBV20-1 to TRBJ2-4, with D perhaps TRBD2 (5 bases). Trimming took 6 bases from V and 7 from J, leaving 10 bases between them. CDR3 length: 11 amino acids. Germline lookup yields CDR1 DFQATT and CDR2 SNEGSKA (reference sequence). The CDR3 DNA reads as TGCAGTGCGGACGGACTCAACATTCAGTACTTC. This sequence encodes CSADGLNIQYF.

The chain has TRBV9 and TRBJ2-7; D may be TRBD2 (7 bases). Trimming took 4 bases from V and 0 from J, leaving 20 bases between them. Germline CDR1 SGDLS, CDR2 YYNGEE. The CDR3 covers 17 residues. The CDR3 nucleotides are TGTGCCAGCAGCCCACTCGGGGGGCGGGGATTCTCCTACGAGCAGTACTTC. Its translation: CASSPLGGRGFSYEQYF.

This chain connects TRBV10-3 to TRBJ1-2, with no clear D. The CDR3 covers 13 residues. Looked up from germline, CDR1 is ENHRY and CDR2 is SYGVKD. Trimming took off 0 bases at V and 6 bases at J, with 8 bases between the two ends. The CDR3 DNA reads as TGTGCCATCAGTGAGTCGGGTGGGGATGGCTACACCTTC. This sequence encodes CAISESGGDGYTF.

The chain is built from TRBV5-8 and TRBJ1-6, with 8 bases matching TRBD1. The CDR3 sequence is 15 residues long. Germline V gene data show CDR1 as SGHTS and CDR2 as YDEGEE. J lost 7 bases, V lost 5 bases, and 8 bases had no gene match. The CDR3: CASRPRQGANSPLHF. For the CDR3, the DNA is TGTGCCAGCAGACCCCGGCAGGGGGCGAATTCACCCCTCCACTTT.

This chain joins TRBV29-1 and TRBJ1-1; D is possibly TRBD1 (5 bases). Germline CDR1 SQVTM, CDR2 ANQGSEA. The V and J ends lost 4 bases and 0 bases respectively, with 12 bases between them. The CDR3 is 14 residues long. This CDR3 is CSVARQTMNTEAFF. CDR3 bases: TGCAGCGTTGCCCGACAGACCATGAACACTGAAGCTTTCTTT. Full variable domain (rest looked up from reference TRBV29-1 and TRBJ1-1): SAVISQKPSRDICQRGTSLTIQCQVDSQVTMMFWYRQQPGQSLTLIATANQGSEATYESGFVIDKFPISRPNLTFSTLTVSNMSPEDSSIYLCSVARQTMNTEAFFGQGTRLTVV.

This rearrangement joins TRBV6-5 to TRBJ1-1; 10 nucleotides align to TRBD1. CDR3 length equals 15 residues. Trimming removed 4 bases from V and 4 bases from J; junction bases left unmatched: 6. CDR1 is MNHEY and CDR2 is SVGAGI in the germline V gene. DNA of the CDR3: TGTGCCAGCAGTTCCGACAGGGGGCGTAGCACTGAAGCTTTCTTT. This codes for CASSSDRGRSTEAFF.